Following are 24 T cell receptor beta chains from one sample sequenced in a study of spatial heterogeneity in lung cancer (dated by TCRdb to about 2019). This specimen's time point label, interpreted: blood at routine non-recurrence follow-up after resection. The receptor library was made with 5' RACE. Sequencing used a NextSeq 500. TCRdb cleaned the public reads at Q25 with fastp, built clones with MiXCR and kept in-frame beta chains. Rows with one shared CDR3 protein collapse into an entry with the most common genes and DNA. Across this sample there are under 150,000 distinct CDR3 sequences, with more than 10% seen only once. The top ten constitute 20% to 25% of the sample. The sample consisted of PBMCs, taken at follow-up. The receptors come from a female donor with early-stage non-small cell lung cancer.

CDR3 sequence (DNA): TGTGCCAGTAGTACTAGCGCCCAAGAGACCCAGTACTTC. Its translation is CASSTSAQETQYF. The V call is TRBV19, the J call TRBJ2-5; D is possibly TRBD2 (6 bases). V shed 4 bases and J shed 1 base, with 7 bases lying between them. The CDR3 is 13 residues long. Germline CDR1 LNHDA, CDR2 SQIVND (reference sequence).

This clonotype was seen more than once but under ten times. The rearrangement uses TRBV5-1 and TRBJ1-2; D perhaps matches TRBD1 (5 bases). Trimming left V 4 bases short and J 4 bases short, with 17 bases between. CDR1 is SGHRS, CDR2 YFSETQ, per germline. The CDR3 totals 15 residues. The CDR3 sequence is CASSTGPEGAYGYTF. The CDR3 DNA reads TGCGCCAGCAGCACGGGACCTGAGGGCGCCTATGGCTACACCTTC.

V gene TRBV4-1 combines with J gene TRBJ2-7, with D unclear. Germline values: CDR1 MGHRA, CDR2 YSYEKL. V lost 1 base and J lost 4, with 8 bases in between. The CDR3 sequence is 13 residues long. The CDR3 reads CASSQALGYEQYF. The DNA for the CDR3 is TGCGCCAGCAGCCAAGCCTTGGGGTACGAGCAGTACTTC.

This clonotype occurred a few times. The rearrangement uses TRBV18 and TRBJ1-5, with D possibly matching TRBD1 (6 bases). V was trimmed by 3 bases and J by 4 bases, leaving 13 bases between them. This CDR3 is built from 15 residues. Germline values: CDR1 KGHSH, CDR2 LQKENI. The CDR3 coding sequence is TGTGCCAGCTCACCGGCAGGGGCAATTAATCAGCCCCAGCATTTT. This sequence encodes CASSPAGAINQPQHF.

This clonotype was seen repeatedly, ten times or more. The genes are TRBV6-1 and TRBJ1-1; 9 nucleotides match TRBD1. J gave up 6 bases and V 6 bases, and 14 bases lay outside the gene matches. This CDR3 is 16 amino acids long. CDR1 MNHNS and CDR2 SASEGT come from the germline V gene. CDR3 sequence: CASRSWGTGRIAEAFF. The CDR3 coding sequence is TGTGCCAGCAGAAGCTGGGGGACAGGGAGGATCGCTGAAGCTTTCTTT.

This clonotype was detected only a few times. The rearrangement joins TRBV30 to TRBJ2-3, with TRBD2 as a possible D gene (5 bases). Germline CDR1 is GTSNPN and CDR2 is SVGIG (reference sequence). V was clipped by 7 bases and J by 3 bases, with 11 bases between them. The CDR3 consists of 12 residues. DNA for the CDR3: TGTGCCTCAGAAGCGGCGACAGATACGCAGTATTTT. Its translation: CASEAATDTQYF.

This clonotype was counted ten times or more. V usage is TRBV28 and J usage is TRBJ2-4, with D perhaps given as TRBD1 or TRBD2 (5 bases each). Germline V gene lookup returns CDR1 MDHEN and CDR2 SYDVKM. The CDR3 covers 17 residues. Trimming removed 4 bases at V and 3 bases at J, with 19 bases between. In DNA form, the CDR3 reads TGTGCCAGCAGTTCCCGGGACCTCCTAAGGGGCAAAAACATTCAGTACTTC. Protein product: CASSSRDLLRGKNIQYF. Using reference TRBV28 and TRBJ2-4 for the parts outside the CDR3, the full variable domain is DVKVTQSSRYLVKRTGEKVFLECVQDMDHENMFWYRQDPGLGLRLIYFSYDVKMKEKGDIPEGYSVSREKKERFSLILESASTNQTSMYLCASSSRDLLRGKNIQYFGAGTRLSVL.

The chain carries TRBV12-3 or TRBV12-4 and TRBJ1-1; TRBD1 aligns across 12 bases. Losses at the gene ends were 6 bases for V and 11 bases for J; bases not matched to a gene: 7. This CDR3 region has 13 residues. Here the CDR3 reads CASRGQGAENAFF. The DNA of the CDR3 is TGTGCCAGCAGGGGACAGGGGGCGGAAAATGCTTTCTTT.

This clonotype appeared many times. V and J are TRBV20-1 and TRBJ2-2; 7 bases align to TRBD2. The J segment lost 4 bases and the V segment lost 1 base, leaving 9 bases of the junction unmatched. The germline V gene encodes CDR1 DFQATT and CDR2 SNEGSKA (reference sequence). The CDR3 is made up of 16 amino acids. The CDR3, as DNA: TGCAGTGCTAGAGTTAACGGGAGGAAGTCCACCGGGGAGCTGTTTTTT. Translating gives CSARVNGRKSTGELFF.

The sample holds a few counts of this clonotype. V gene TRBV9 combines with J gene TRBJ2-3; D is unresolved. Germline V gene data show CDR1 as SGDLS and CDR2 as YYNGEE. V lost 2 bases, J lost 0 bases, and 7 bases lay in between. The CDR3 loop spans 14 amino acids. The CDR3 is CASSVHTSTDTQYF. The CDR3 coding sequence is TGTGCCAGCAGCGTTCATACTAGCACAGATACGCAGTATTTT. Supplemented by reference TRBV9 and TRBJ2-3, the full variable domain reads DSGVTQTPKHLITATGQRVTLRCSPRSGDLSVYWYQQSLDQGLQFLIQYYNGEERAKGNILERFSAQQFPDLHSELNLSSLELGDSALYFCASSVHTSTDTQYFGPGTRLTVL.

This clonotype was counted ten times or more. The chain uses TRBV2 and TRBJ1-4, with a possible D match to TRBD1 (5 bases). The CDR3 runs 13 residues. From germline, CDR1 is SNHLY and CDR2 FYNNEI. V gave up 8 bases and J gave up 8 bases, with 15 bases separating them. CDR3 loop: CASSDMAREKLFF. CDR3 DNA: TGTGCCAGCTCGGACATGGCCAGGGAAAAACTGTTTTTT.

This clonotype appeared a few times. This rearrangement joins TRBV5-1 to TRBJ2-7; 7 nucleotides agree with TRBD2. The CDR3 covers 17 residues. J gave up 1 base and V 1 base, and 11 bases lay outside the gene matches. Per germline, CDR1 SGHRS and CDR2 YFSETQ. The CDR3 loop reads CASSLSRGGRPSYEQYF. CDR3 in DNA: TGCGCCAGCAGCTTGTCCCGCGGGGGAAGACCATCCTACGAGCAGTACTTC. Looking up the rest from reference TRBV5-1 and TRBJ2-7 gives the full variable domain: KAGVTQTPRYLIKTRGQQVTLSCSPISGHRSVSWYQQTPGQGLQFLFEYFSETQRNKGNFPGRFSGRQFSNSRSEMNVSTLELGDSALYLCASSLSRGGRPSYEQYFGPGTRLTVT.

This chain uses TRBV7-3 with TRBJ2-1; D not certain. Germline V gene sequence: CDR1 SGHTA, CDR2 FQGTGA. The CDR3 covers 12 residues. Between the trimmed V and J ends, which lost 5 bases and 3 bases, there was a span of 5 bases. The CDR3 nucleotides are TGTGCCAGCAGCCGTGACTACAATGAGCAGTTCTTC. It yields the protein CASSRDYNEQFF.

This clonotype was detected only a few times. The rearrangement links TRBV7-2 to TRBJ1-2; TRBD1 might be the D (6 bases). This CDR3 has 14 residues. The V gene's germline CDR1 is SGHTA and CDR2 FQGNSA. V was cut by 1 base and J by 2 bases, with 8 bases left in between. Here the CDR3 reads CASSLDTGNYGYTF. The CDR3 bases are TGTGCCAGCAGCTTAGATACAGGGAACTATGGCTACACCTTC.

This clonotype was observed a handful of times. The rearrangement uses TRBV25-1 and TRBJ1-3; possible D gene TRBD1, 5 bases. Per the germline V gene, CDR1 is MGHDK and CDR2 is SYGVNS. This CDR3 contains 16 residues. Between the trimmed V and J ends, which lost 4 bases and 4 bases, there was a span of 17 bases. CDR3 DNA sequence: TGTGCCAGCAGTGTACCCTCTCAGGGATTCGGAAACACCATATATTTT. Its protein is CASSVPSQGFGNTIYF.

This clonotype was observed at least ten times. The CDR3 DNA reads TGCAGCGCGGAACAGGGAGGGAGAAACATTCAGTACTTC. Translated: CSAEQGGRNIQYF. The V gene is TRBV29-1, the J gene TRBJ2-4, with D maybe TRBD2 (7 bases). This CDR3 spans 13 amino acids. Deletions cut 7 bases from V and 6 bases from J, with 16 bases between. In germline, CDR1 is SQVTM, CDR2 ANQGSEA.

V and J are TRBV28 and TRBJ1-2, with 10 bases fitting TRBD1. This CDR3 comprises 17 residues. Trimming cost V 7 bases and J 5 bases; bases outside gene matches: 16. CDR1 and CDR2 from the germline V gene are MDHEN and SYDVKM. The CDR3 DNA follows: TGTGCCAGCAACCCGGGACAGGGGCCCCCAGGGGGGTATGGCTACACCTTC. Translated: CASNPGQGPPGGYGYTF.

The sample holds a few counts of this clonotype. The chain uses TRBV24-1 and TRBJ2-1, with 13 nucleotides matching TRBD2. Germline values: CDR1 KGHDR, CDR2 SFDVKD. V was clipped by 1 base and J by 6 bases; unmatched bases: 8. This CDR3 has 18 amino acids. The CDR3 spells CATSDFPGTSGKSNEQFF. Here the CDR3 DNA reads TGTGCCACCAGTGATTTCCCCGGGACTAGCGGGAAAAGCAATGAGCAGTTCTTC.

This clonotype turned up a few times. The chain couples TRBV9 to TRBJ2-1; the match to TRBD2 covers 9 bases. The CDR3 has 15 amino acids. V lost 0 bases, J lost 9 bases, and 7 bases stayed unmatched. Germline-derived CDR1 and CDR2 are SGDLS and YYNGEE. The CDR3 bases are TGTGCCAGCAGCGTAGACGGCGGGAGGGCGAGTGAGCAGTTCTTC. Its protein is CASSVDGGRASEQFF.

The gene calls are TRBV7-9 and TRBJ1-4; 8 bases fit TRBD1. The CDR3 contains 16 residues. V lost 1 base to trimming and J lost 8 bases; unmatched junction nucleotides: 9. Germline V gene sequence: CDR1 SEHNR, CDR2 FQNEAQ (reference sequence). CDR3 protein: CASSLGPTGEVEKLFF. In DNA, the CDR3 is TGTGCCAGCAGCTTAGGACCGACAGGGGAGGTGGAAAAACTGTTTTTT.

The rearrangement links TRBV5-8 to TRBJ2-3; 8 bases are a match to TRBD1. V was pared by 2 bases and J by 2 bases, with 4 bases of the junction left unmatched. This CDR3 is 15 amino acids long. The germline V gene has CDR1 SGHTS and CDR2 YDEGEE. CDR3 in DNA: TGTGCCAGCAGCTTCAGGGGGCTGGACACAGATACGCAGTATTTT. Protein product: CASSFRGLDTDTQYF. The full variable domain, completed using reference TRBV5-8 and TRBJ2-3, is EAGVTQSPTHLIKTRGQQATLRCSPISGHTSVYWYQQALGLGLQFLLWYDEGEERNRGNFPPRFSGRQFPNYSSELNVNALELEDSALYLCASSFRGLDTDTQYFGPGTRLTVL.

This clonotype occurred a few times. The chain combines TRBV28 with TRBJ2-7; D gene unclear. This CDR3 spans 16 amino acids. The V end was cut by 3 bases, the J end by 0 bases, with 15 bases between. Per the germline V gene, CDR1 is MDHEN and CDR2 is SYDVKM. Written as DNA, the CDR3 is TGTGCCAGCAGTTTGTACAGAGGCGGTAGCTCCTACGAGCAGTACTTC. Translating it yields CASSLYRGGSSYEQYF.

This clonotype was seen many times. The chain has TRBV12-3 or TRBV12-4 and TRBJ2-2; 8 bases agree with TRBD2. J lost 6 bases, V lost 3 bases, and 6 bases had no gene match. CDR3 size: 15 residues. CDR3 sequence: CASSFPAGVPGELFF. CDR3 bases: TGTGCCAGCAGTTTTCCAGCGGGAGTCCCCGGGGAGCTGTTTTTT.

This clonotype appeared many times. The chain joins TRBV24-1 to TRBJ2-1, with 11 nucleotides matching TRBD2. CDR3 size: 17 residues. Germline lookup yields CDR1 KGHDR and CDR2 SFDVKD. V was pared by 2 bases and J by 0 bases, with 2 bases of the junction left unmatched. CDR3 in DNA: TGTGCCACCAGTGATTCTAGCGGGAGGCTCTCCTACAATGAGCAGTTCTTC. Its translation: CATSDSSGRLSYNEQFF.